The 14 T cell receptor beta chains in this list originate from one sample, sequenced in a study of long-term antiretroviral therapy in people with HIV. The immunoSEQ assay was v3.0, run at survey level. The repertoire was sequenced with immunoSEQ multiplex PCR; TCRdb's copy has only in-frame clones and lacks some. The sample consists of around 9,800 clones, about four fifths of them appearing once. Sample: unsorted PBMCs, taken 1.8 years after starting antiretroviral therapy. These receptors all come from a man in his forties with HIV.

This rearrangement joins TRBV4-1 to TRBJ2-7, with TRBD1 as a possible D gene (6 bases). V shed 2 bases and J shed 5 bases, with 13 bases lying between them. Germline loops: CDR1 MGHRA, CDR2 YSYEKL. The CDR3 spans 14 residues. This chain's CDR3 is CASSQQHPGDEQYF. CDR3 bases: TGCGCCAGCAGCCAACAACACCCAGGGGACGAGCAGTACTTC.

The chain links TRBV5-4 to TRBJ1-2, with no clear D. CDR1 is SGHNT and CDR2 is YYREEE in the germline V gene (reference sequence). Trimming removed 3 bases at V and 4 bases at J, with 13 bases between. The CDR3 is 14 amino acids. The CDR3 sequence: CASSSGLPSYGYTF. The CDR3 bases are TGTGCCAGCAGCTCCGGACTTCCTAGCTATGGCTACACCTTC.

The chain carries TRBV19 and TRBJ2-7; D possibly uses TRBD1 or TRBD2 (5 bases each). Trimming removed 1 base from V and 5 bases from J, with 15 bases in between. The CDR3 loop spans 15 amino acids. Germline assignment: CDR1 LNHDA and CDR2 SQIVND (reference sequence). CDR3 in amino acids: CASSIGDGSIDEQYF. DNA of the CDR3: TGTGCCAGTAGTATAGGGGACGGATCAATCGACGAGCAGTACTTC. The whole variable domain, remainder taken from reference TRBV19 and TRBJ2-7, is DGGITQSPKYLFRKEGQNVTLSCEQNLNHDAMYWYRQDPGQGLRLIYYSQIVNDFQKGDIAEGYSVSREKKESFPLTVTSAQKNPTAFYLCASSIGDGSIDEQYFGPGTRLTVT.

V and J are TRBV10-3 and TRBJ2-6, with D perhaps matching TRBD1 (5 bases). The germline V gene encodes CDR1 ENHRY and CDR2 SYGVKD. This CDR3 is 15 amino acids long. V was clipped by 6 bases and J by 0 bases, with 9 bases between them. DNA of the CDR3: TGTGCCATCAGGGGGCTCCCCTCTGGGGCCAACGTCCTGACTTTC. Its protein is CAIRGLPSGANVLTF.

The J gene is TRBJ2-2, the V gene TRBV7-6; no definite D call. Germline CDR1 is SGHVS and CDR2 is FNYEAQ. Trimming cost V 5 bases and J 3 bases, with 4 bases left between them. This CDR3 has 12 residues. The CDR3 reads CASSRYTGELFF. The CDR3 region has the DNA TGTGCCAGCAGCCGATACACCGGGGAGCTGTTTTTT.

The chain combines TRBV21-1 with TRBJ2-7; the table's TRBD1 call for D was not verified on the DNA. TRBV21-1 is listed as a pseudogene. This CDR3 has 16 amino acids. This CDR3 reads CASSNSRTGGYDEQYF. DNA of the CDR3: TGTGCCAGCAGCAATTCTAGGACAGGGGGATACGACGAGCAGTACTTC.

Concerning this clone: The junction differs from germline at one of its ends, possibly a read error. This chain's CDR3 is CSVEANTEAFF. CDR3 DNA: TGCAGCGTCGAAGCGAACACTGAAGCTTTCTTT. This chain connects TRBV29-1 to TRBJ1-1; D gene ambiguous. Germline loops: CDR1 SQVTM, CDR2 ANQGSEA. CDR3 length equals 11 residues.

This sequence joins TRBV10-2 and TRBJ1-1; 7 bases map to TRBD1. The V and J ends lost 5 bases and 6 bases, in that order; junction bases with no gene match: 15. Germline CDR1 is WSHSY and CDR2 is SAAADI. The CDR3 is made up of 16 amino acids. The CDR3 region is CASSIVGGEPFAEAFF. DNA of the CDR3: TGCGCCAGCAGTATAGTAGGGGGCGAGCCTTTCGCTGAAGCTTTCTTT.

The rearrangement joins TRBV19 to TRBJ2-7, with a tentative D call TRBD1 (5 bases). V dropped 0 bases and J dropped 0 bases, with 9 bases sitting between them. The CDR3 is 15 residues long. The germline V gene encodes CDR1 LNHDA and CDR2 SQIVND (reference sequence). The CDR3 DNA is TGTGCCAGTAGTATAGATGGGGCTACCTCCTACGAGCAGTACTTC. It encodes CASSIDGATSYEQYF.

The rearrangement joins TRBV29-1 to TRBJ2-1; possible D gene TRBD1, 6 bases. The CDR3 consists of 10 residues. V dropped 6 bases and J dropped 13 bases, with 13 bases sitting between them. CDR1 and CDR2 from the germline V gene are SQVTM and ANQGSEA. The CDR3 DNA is TGCAGCGTGGGGACACCGAAACAGTTCTTC. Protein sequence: CSVGTPKQFF.

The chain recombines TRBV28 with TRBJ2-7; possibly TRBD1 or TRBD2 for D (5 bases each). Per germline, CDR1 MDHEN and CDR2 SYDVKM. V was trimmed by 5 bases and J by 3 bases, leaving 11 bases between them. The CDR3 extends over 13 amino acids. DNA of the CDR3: TGTGCCAGCAGTCCTGGGGGTTTCTACGAGCAGTACTTC. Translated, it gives CASSPGGFYEQYF.

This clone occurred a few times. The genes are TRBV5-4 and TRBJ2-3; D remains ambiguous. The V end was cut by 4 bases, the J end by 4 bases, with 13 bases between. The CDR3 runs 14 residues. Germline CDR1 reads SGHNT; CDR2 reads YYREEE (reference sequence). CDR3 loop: CASSVAPLADTQYF. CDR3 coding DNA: TGTGCCAGCAGCGTGGCCCCCTTGGCAGATACGCAGTATTTT.

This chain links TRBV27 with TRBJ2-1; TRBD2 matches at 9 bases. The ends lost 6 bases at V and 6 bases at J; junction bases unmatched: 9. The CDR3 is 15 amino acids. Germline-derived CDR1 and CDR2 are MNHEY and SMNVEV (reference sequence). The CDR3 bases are TGTGCCAGCAGCGAAACTAGCGGGCGCCTCAATGAGCAGTTCTTC. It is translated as CASSETSGRLNEQFF.

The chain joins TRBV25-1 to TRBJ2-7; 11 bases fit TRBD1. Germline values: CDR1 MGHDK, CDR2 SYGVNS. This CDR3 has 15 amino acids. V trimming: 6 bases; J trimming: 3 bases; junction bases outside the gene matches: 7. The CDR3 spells CASSKGTGGIYEQYF. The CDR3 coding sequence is TGTGCCAGCAGCAAGGGGACAGGGGGGATCTACGAGCAGTACTTC.